The 27 T cell receptor beta chains presented below share a single source sample, sequenced in a study of blood T cell repertoires in COVID-19. Sequenced by immunoSEQ multiplex PCR; TCRdb stores in-frame clones only, minus some. The sample holds about 130,000 clones, just under 85% seen once. The sample comprised peripheral blood. All receptors come from a human donor in a cohort sampled during active COVID-19.

The rearrangement links TRBV7-8 to TRBJ1-3; the D is unclear. The CDR3 is 14 residues long. V was shortened by 6 bases and J by 6 bases, with 15 bases between the two germline ends. Germline values: CDR1 SGHVS, CDR2 FQNEAQ. The CDR3 nucleotides read TGTGCCAGCAGAAAGGATGGGCAGGAAAACACCATATATTTT. It specifies CASRKDGQENTIYF.

The chain joins TRBV4-1 to TRBJ2-7, with D perhaps matching TRBD1 (6 bases). Germline values: CDR1 MGHRA, CDR2 YSYEKL. V was pared by 1 base and J by 0 bases, with 10 bases between. This CDR3 region has 15 residues. The CDR3 sequence: CASSQGTASSYEQYF. The CDR3, as DNA: TGCGCCAGCAGCCAAGGGACAGCGAGCTCCTACGAGCAGTACTTC.

Points on this clone: The junction differs from germline at one of its ends, possibly a read error. The chain combines TRBV7-8 with TRBJ2-1, with D possibly being TRBD2 (7 bases). CDR3 size: 14 residues. Germline loops: CDR1 SGHVS, CDR2 FQNEAQ. The CDR3: CASSLDGGPNEQLF. In DNA, the CDR3 is TGTGCCAGCAGCTTGGACGGGGGGCCCAATGAGCAGCTCTTC.

V usage is TRBV2 and J usage is TRBJ2-3, with 10 positions matching TRBD2. The trim removed 6 bases at V and 5 bases at J, leaving 5 bases unmatched. The germline gives CDR1 SNHLY, CDR2 FYNNEI. CDR3 length: 14 amino acids. This CDR3 is CASRARTSGDTQYF. CDR3 bases: TGTGCCAGCAGAGCCAGGACTAGCGGAGATACGCAGTATTTT. Based on the CDR3 plus reference TRBV2 and TRBJ2-3, the full variable domain is EPEVTQTPSHQVTQMGQEVILRCVPISNHLYFYWYRQILGQKVEFLVSFYNNEISEKSEIFDDQFSVERPDGSNFTLKIRSTKLEDSAMYFCASRARTSGDTQYFGPGTRLTVL.

This chain joins TRBV19 and TRBJ1-1; D uncertain. Germline lookup yields CDR1 LNHDA and CDR2 SQIVND (reference sequence). The CDR3 contains 15 residues. The V end was cut by 10 bases, the J end by 4 bases, with 22 bases between. CDR3 amino acids: CATRAPGRTVTEAFF. The CDR3 DNA reads TGTGCCACCAGAGCTCCTGGGCGTACGGTCACTGAAGCTTTCTTT. The full variable domain, its missing parts supplied by reference TRBV19 and TRBJ1-1, is DGGITQSPKYLFRKEGQNVTLSCEQNLNHDAMYWYRQDPGQGLRLIYYSQIVNDFQKGDIAEGYSVSREKKESFPLTVTSAQKNPTAFYLCATRAPGRTVTEAFFGQGTRLTVV.

The chain is built from TRBV5-5 and TRBJ2-1; 12 bases map to TRBD2. The CDR3 is 17 amino acids. CDR1 is SGHKS, CDR2 YYEKEE, per germline (reference sequence). J lost 8 bases, V lost 4 bases, and 13 bases had no gene match. The chain's CDR3 is CASSLVTSGGGLDEQFF. In DNA, the CDR3 is TGTGCCAGCAGCCTCGTGACTAGCGGGGGAGGTTTGGATGAGCAGTTCTTC.

The V gene is TRBV13, the J gene TRBJ1-6, with D perhaps TRBD1 (6 bases). Trimming shortened V by 5 bases and J by 8 bases, and 10 bases separated the two germline ends. Per germline, CDR1 PRHDT and CDR2 FYEKMQ (reference sequence). This CDR3 comprises 13 residues. The CDR3 DNA reads as TGTGCCAGCAGCAACGCAGGGGATTCACCCCTCCACTTT. This codes for CASSNAGDSPLHF.

The rearrangement uses TRBV7-9 and TRBJ1-3; 8 nucleotides match TRBD1. CDR3 length equals 15 residues. The V gene end was trimmed by 1 base and the J gene end by 5 bases; junction bases not matched to a gene: 4. Germline V lookup: CDR1 SEHNR, CDR2 FQNEAQ (reference sequence). CDR3 loop: CASSLGQGARNTIYF. CDR3 sequence (DNA): TGTGCCAGCAGCTTAGGGCAGGGGGCTCGAAACACCATATATTTT.

The CDR3 DNA is TGTGCCAGCAGTTACCCGGGACAGGGGAAGTACGAGCAGTACTTC. Translated: CASSYPGQGKYEQYF. The chain employs TRBV6-5 and TRBJ2-7; 10 nucleotides agree with TRBD1. J lost 4 bases, V lost 2 bases, and 5 bases had no gene match. The CDR3 totals 15 residues. Looked up from germline, CDR1 is MNHEY and CDR2 is SVGAGI.

The chain carries TRBV6-4 and TRBJ2-2; weak D call: TRBD2 (6 bases). Germline V gives CDR1 MRHNA, CDR2 SNTAGT. This CDR3 region has 16 residues. Between the trimmed V and J ends, which lost 1 base and 2 bases, there was a span of 11 bases. CDR3 sequence reads: CASSDLGGFNTGELFF. The CDR3 DNA is TGTGCCAGCAGTGACTTGGGGGGATTCAACACCGGGGAGCTGTTTTTT.

The chain is built from TRBV29-1 and TRBJ2-2, with TRBD1 identical over 7 bases. Trimming removed 7 bases from V and 0 bases from J; junction bases left unmatched: 2. CDR1 is SQVTM and CDR2 is ANQGSEA in the germline V gene. The CDR3 has 13 amino acids. The CDR3 DNA follows: TGCAGCGGGGGACAGTCGAACACCGGGGAGCTGTTTTTT. Translated, it gives CSGGQSNTGELFF.

The chain is built from TRBV7-8 and TRBJ2-2; the match to TRBD1 covers 9 bases. Germline V gene lookup returns CDR1 SGHVS and CDR2 FQNEAQ. CDR3 length equals 15 residues. The J segment lost 5 bases and the V segment lost 6 bases, leaving 7 bases of the junction unmatched. The CDR3 reads CASRAGTGYTGELFF. CDR3 coding DNA: TGTGCCAGCAGGGCCGGGACAGGGTATACCGGGGAGCTGTTTTTT.

The V gene is TRBV10-2, the J gene TRBJ2-5, with D possibly being TRBD1 (5 bases). CDR3 length: 17 residues. V shed 0 bases and J shed 0 bases, with 14 bases lying between them. Germline values: CDR1 WSHSY, CDR2 SAAADI. CDR3 sequence: CASSESDRLLYQETQYF. The CDR3 bases are TGCGCCAGCAGTGAGTCTGACAGACTCCTATACCAAGAGACCCAGTACTTC.

V usage is TRBV6-5 and J usage is TRBJ2-7, with D possibly TRBD1 on 6 matching bases. The germline CDR1 and CDR2 sequences are MNHEY and SVGAGI. This CDR3 contains 13 residues. The V end was cut by 10 bases, the J end by 4 bases, with 17 bases between. DNA for the CDR3: TGTGCCACCTGGGACACCGTCGATTACGAGCAGTACTTC. It encodes CATWDTVDYEQYF.

This chain connects TRBV7-6 to TRBJ1-1, with no clear D. Trimming stripped 5 bases from V and 1 base from J, with 14 bases between. CDR1 and CDR2 from the germline V gene are SGHVS and FNYEAQ. The CDR3 is 15 amino acids. The CDR3 protein is CASSPRLGANTEAFF. The CDR3 coding sequence is TGTGCCAGCAGCCCCCGCTTAGGAGCGAACACTGAAGCTTTCTTT.

CDR3 coding DNA: TGTGCCAGCAGGCTAGGGACAGACAACTATGGCTACACCTTC. It yields the protein CASRLGTDNYGYTF. The chain uses TRBV2 and TRBJ1-2; 7 bases are shared with TRBD1. Germline V gene sequence: CDR1 SNHLY, CDR2 FYNNEI. J gave up 2 bases and V 6 bases, and 6 bases lay outside the gene matches. The CDR3 covers 14 residues.

This chain links TRBV29-1 with TRBJ1-2, with D hard to call. V lost 1 base, J lost 5 bases, and 11 bases lay in between. The CDR3 is 13 residues long. Germline V gene data show CDR1 as SQVTM and CDR2 as ANQGSEA. CDR3 sequence reads: CSVEVGAGYGYTF. In DNA form, the CDR3 reads TGCAGCGTTGAAGTGGGCGCCGGATATGGCTACACCTTC.

The V call is TRBV4-2, the J call TRBJ2-3; TRBD2 matches at 12 bases. The junction had 6 bases not matched to a gene; V was cut back by 4 bases and J by 1 base. This CDR3 has 17 residues. CDR1 LGHNA and CDR2 YNFKEQ come from the germline V gene. CDR3 amino acids: CASSRATSGGRTDTQYF. The DNA of the CDR3 is TGTGCCAGCAGCCGCGCTACTAGCGGGGGGCGCACAGATACGCAGTATTTT.

The V call is TRBV19, the J call TRBJ2-1; unclear D gene. Trimming removed 2 bases from V and 3 bases from J, with 11 bases in between. CDR1 is LNHDA, CDR2 SQIVND, per germline (reference sequence). The CDR3 loop spans 15 amino acids. Written as DNA, the CDR3 is TGTGCCAGTAGTATAACTCTTTCCTTCTACAATGAGCAGTTCTTC. Amino acid sequence: CASSITLSFYNEQFF.

The rearrangement joins TRBV10-3 to TRBJ2-7; 8 bases fit TRBD1. The CDR3 is 13 amino acids. Germline V lookup: CDR1 ENHRY, CDR2 SYGVKD. J was trimmed by 3 bases and V by 10 bases; bases with no gene match: 8. CDR3 region: CASNDRGDYEQYF. The CDR3 coding sequence is TGTGCCAGCAATGACAGGGGAGACTACGAGCAGTACTTC.

J is TRBJ1-1 and V is TRBV7-9, with a possible D match to TRBD1 (6 bases). CDR1 and CDR2 from the germline V gene are SEHNR and FQNEAQ (reference sequence). The CDR3 has 15 residues. V was clipped by 3 bases and J by 0 bases, with 11 bases between them. The CDR3 loop is CASSFVRGLNTEAFF. CDR3 in DNA: TGTGCCAGCAGCTTCGTGAGGGGGTTGAACACTGAAGCTTTCTTT.

The CDR3 region has the DNA TGCAGCGTTGGCAGGGGTAATGAAAAACTGTTTTTT. It is translated as CSVGRGNEKLFF. The gene calls are TRBV29-1 and TRBJ1-4; tentatively, D is TRBD1 (6 bases). CDR1 is SQVTM and CDR2 is ANQGSEA in the germline V gene. Trimming took 4 bases from V and 4 from J, leaving 7 bases between them. The CDR3 runs to 12 residues.

This chain connects TRBV6-5 to TRBJ2-3, with a weak D call TRBD2 (7 bases). Germline-derived CDR1 and CDR2 are MNHEY and SVGAGI. CDR3 size: 15 residues. The V end was cut by 8 bases, the J end by 6 bases, with 21 bases between. CDR3 sequence (DNA): TGTGCCAGCTTCGGTGGTGGGGGGGCTTTGGATACGCAGTATTTT. This encodes CASFGGGGALDTQYF.

The V and J genes are TRBV23-1 and TRBJ1-1; TRBD1 matches 7 bases. TRBV23-1 belongs to the ORF category, with a function that is uncertain. The trim removed 3 bases at V and 3 bases at J, leaving 13 bases unmatched. This CDR3 is built from 17 residues. The CDR3 DNA reads as TGCGCCAGCAGTCATCGACAGGGACCCGAGGTGGACACTGAAGCTTTCTTT. Amino acids: CASSHRQGPEVDTEAFF.

This clone occurred a few times. This chain uses TRBV29-1 with TRBJ1-1; TRBD1 might be the D (5 bases). The CDR3 is made up of 17 amino acids. V was clipped by 0 bases and J by 1 base, with 18 bases between them. The germline gives CDR1 SQVTM, CDR2 ANQGSEA. The CDR3 DNA reads TGCAGCGTTGAAGATCTTGGCAGGGCCGCGGCGAACACTGAAGCTTTCTTT. Protein: CSVEDLGRAAANTEAFF.

The rearrangement uses TRBV10-1 and TRBJ2-2; D is possibly TRBD2 (6 bases). V was cut by 8 bases and J by 0 bases, with 10 bases left in between. Germline lookup yields CDR1 WNHNN and CDR2 SYGVQD (reference sequence). This CDR3 has 14 amino acids. The CDR3 is CASRIAANTGELFF. The DNA for the CDR3 is TGCGCCAGCCGAATAGCGGCGAACACCGGGGAGCTGTTTTTT.

This clone showed up just once. This chain links TRBV11-1 with TRBJ1-1; D not certain. V was pared by 2 bases and J by 0 bases, with 7 bases between. The CDR3 sequence is 14 residues long. Germline values: CDR1 SGHAT, CDR2 FQDESV (reference sequence). The CDR3: CASSLSKMNTEAFF. The CDR3 DNA reads as TGTGCCAGCAGCTTATCTAAGATGAACACTGAAGCTTTCTTT.